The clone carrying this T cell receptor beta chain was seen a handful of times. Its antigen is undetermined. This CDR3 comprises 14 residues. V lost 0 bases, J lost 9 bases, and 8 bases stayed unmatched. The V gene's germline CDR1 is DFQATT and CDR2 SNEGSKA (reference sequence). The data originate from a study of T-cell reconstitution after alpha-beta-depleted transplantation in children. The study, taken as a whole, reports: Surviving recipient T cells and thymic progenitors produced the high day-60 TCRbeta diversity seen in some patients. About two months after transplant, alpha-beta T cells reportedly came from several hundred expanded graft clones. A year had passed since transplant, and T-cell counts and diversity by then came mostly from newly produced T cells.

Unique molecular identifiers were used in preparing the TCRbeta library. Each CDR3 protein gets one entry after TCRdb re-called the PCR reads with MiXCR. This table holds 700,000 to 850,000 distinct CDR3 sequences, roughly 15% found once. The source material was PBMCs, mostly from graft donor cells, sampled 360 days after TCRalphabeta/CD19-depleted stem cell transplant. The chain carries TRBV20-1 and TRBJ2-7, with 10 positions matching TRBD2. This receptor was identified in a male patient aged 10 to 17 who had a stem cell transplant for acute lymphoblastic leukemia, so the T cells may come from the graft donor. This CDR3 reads CSARDEASGSGQYF. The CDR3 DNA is TGCAGTGCTAGAGATGAGGCTAGCGGGAGCGGGCAGTACTTC.